This TCR beta chain was documented in a study of blood T cell repertoires in COVID-19. V dropped 4 bases and J dropped 10 bases, with 23 bases sitting between them. The CDR3 extends over 15 amino acids. Per the germline V gene, CDR1 is SGHKS and CDR2 is YYEKEE (reference sequence). Measured with immunoSEQ multiplex PCR; TCRdb has only the in-frame clones, and not every one. This table has 180,000 or so clones, 76% appearing once. The receptor was isolated from a woman between 45 and 65 years old with active or convalescent COVID-19. The chain has TRBV5-5 and TRBJ1-2; D is undetermined. What was sequenced was peripheral blood. The CDR3, as DNA: TGTGCCAGCAGCGAGCTTTCCCGGTCCCCTGAAGCCTACACCTTC. Protein: CASSELSRSPEAYTF.